The 19 T cell receptor beta chains below all came from one sample that was sequenced in a study of metastatic and nonmetastatic thyroid tumors. MiXCR reprocessed the PCR reads for TCRdb. Among about 5,400 clones listed, 30% to 45% were seen once. Thyroid surgery took place with no prior treatment in any patient. Sequencing was done on a sample of adjacent normal tissue. The receptors were gathered from a female donor with papillary thyroid cancer or a benign thyroid nodule (not recorded which). Some clones in this sample may be carry-over from other donors' samples.

This clone was found a few times. A read error may be the cause here, since a much bigger clone is one base away. The same CDR3 also results from other DNA sequences found in this sample. The rearrangement links TRBV6-1 to TRBJ2-7; 8 nucleotides match TRBD2. CDR1 MNHNS and CDR2 SASEGT come from the germline V gene. The CDR3 is 16 amino acids. V gave up 2 bases and J gave up 3 bases; unmatched junction bases: 9. CDR3 coding DNA: TGTGCCAGCAGTGAAATCGGATTAGCGGGGTTCTACGAGCAGTACTTC. It is translated as CASSEIGLAGFYEQYF.

In its sample, this clone was seen many times. V gene TRBV2 combines with J gene TRBJ2-2; D remains unclear. This CDR3 comprises 8 residues. V lost 8 bases and J lost 8, with 0 bases in between. From germline, CDR1 is SNHLY and CDR2 FYNNEI. CDR3 protein: CASGELFF. Written as DNA, the CDR3 is TGTGCCAGCGGGGAGCTGTTTTTT. Drawing the rest from reference TRBV2 and TRBJ2-2, the complete variable domain is EPEVTQTPSHQVTQMGQEVILRCVPISNHLYFYWYRQILGQKVEFLVSFYNNEISEKSEIFDDQFSVERPDGSNFTLKIRSTKLEDSAMYFCASGELFFGEGSRLTVL.

A few counts support this clone. The same CDR3 also results from other DNA sequences found in this sample. The V call is TRBV2, the J call TRBJ2-3; D possibly corresponds to TRBD1 (5 bases). V lost 6 bases and J 3 bases, leaving 7 bases between the germline ends. Germline assignment: CDR1 SNHLY and CDR2 FYNNEI. The CDR3 length is 12 residues. The CDR3 nucleotides read TGTGCCAGCAGCTCAGGGACAGATACGCAGTATTTT. It specifies CASSSGTDTQYF.

This clone was counted at least ten times. The chain carries TRBV11-3 and TRBJ2-7; D might be TRBD1 (5 bases). The CDR3 length is 12 residues. Germline assignment: CDR1 SGHNT and CDR2 YENEEA. V gave up 3 bases and J gave up 5 bases, with 8 bases separating them. The CDR3 region is CASSFTGHEQYF. In DNA form, the CDR3 reads TGTGCCAGCAGCTTTACAGGCCACGAGCAGTACTTC.

By its share, this clone is large (0.1 to 1%). This rearrangement joins TRBV6-1 to TRBJ1-4; 7 nucleotides line up with TRBD1. Germline values: CDR1 MNHNS, CDR2 SASEGT. V shed 5 bases and J 4 bases; nucleotides not matched to a gene: 4. The CDR3 covers 14 residues. CDR3 DNA: TGTGCCAGCAGTCCGGGACAGTTTAATGAAAAACTGTTTTTT. Protein product: CASSPGQFNEKLFF.

The V call is TRBV7-2, the J call TRBJ2-7; D is undetermined. This CDR3 region has 14 residues. Trimming removed 5 bases at V and 0 bases at J, with 11 bases between. Germline V lookup: CDR1 SGHTA, CDR2 FQGNSA. The chain's CDR3 is CASSLSRSSYEQYF. The CDR3 bases are TGTGCCAGCAGCCTCTCAAGGAGCTCCTACGAGCAGTACTTC.

The rearrangement links TRBV20-1 to TRBJ1-3; 12 nucleotides match TRBD1. The CDR3 length is 18 residues. V lost 3 bases to trimming and J lost 1 base; unmatched junction nucleotides: 10. From germline, CDR1 is DFQATT and CDR2 SNEGSKA (reference sequence). For the CDR3, the DNA is TGCAGTGCTAGCGACTATCCGGGACAGGGGGCGTCTGGAAACACCATATATTTT. Translated, it gives CSASDYPGQGASGNTIYF.

V and J are TRBV6-1 and TRBJ2-7; a weak D match, TRBD1 (6 bases). Trimming shortened V by 7 bases and J by 4 bases, and 20 bases separated the two germline ends. The CDR3 covers 15 residues. The V gene's germline CDR1 is MNHNS and CDR2 SASEGT. For the CDR3, the DNA is TGTGCCAGCACAGGGGCCTGGGGATGGACTTACGAGCAGTACTTC. Protein product: CASTGAWGWTYEQYF.

This chain uses TRBV11-3 with TRBJ2-1; 7 bases match TRBD1. Germline CDR1 is SGHNT and CDR2 is YENEEA. The CDR3 sequence is 14 residues long. The V and J ends lost 5 bases and 5 bases, in that order; junction bases with no gene match: 6. The CDR3 loop is CASSTGQYDNEQFF. CDR3 DNA sequence: TGTGCCAGCAGCACGGGACAGTATGACAATGAGCAGTTCTTC.

The sample holds a few counts of this clone. The chain couples TRBV6-2 or TRBV6-3 to TRBJ2-4, with 9 bases identical to TRBD2. Trimming at V came to 6 bases and at J to 9 bases, leaving 9 bases not matched to a gene. The CDR3 runs to 14 residues. CDR1 MNHEY and CDR2 SVGEGT come from the germline V gene. This CDR3 reads CASSLSSRGGIQYF. DNA for the CDR3: TGTGCCAGCAGCCTTTCATCGCGGGGGGGCATTCAGTACTTC.

CDR3 DNA: TGTGCCAGCAGCGTAGGAGGAGTTAGTACTGAAGCTTTCTTT. It codes for CASSVGGVSTEAFF. This chain joins TRBV9 and TRBJ1-1, with D uncertain. This CDR3 has 14 residues. The V end lost 0 bases, the J end lost 5 bases, and 11 bases lay between the germline ends. Germline CDR1 reads SGDLS; CDR2 reads YYNGEE.

The chain recombines TRBV30 with TRBJ1-2; no clear D. The germline CDR1 and CDR2 sequences are GTSNPN and SVGIG (reference sequence). V was clipped by 7 bases and J by 3 bases, with 18 bases between them. This CDR3 region has 14 residues. This CDR3 is CASDRRARDYGYTF. CDR3 nucleotide sequence: TGTGCCTCGGACCGGAGGGCGCGGGACTATGGCTACACCTTC. Combining the CDR3 with reference TRBV30 and TRBJ1-2 gives the whole variable domain SQTIHQWPATLVQPVGSPLSLECTVEGTSNPNLYWYRQAAGRGLQLLFYSVGIGQISSEVPQNLSASRPQDRQFILSSKKLLLSDSGFYLCASDRRARDYGYTFGSGTRLTVV.

This clone was recorded a few times. The chain employs TRBV6-2 or TRBV6-3 and TRBJ1-6; possibly TRBD1 for D (6 bases). The V end was cut by 1 base, the J end by 9 bases, with 19 bases between. This CDR3 region has 17 residues. The germline gives CDR1 MNHEY, CDR2 SVGEGT. The CDR3 sequence is CASSYLPGQPGGSPLHF. The CDR3 DNA reads as TGTGCCAGCAGTTACTTACCCGGACAGCCCGGCGGTTCACCCCTCCACTTT.

This clone was seen a single time. This chain uses TRBV7-2 with TRBJ2-7, with 8 bases that match TRBD2. The CDR3 runs 15 residues. The V and J ends lost 6 bases and 2 bases, in that order; junction bases with no gene match: 9. Germline V gene sequence: CDR1 SGHTA, CDR2 FQGNSA. The CDR3: CASSRYGGETYEQYF. The CDR3 DNA sequence: TGTGCCAGCAGTCGTTACGGGGGGGAGACCTACGAGCAGTACTTC.

V usage is TRBV3-1 and J usage is TRBJ1-1; D gene ambiguous. The CDR3 extends over 13 amino acids. CDR1 is LGHDT and CDR2 is YNNKEL in the germline V gene (reference sequence). Trimming stripped 3 bases from V and 9 bases from J, with 14 bases between. The CDR3 spells CASSQGTGIQAFF. CDR3 DNA sequence: TGTGCCAGCAGCCAGGGAACCGGGATTCAAGCTTTCTTT. Based on the CDR3 plus reference TRBV3-1 and TRBJ1-1, the full variable domain is DTAVSQTPKYLVTQMGNDKSIKCEQNLGHDTMYWYKQDSKKFLKIMFSYNNKELIINETVPNRFSPKSPDKAHLNLHINSLELGDSAVYFCASSQGTGIQAFFGQGTRLTVV.

This clone was observed a few times. The chain recombines TRBV10-2 with TRBJ2-1, with a tentative D call TRBD2 (6 bases). V was pared by 2 bases and J by 3 bases, with 17 bases between. The CDR3 spans 17 residues. Germline-derived CDR1 and CDR2 are WSHSY and SAAADI. In nucleotides, the CDR3 is TGCGCCAGCAGTGAGCCAGATGGGCTAGCGTTCTACAATGAGCAGTTCTTC. Translating it yields CASSEPDGLAFYNEQFF.

The chain couples TRBV12-3 or TRBV12-4 to TRBJ1-2; perhaps TRBD1 as D (6 bases). V shed 5 bases and J shed 3 bases, with 25 bases lying between them. The CDR3 totals 18 residues. CDR3 nucleotide sequence: TGTGCCAGCAGTCCCGTTTGGGTCCCGGACAGTCCTTACTATGGCTACACCTTC. Translating it yields CASSPVWVPDSPYYGYTF.

This chain uses TRBV30 with TRBJ1-6, with a possible D match to TRBD1 (5 bases). CDR1 and CDR2 from the germline V gene are GTSNPN and SVGIG (reference sequence). Trimming removed 3 bases from V and 7 bases from J, with 13 bases in between. CDR3 length: 14 residues. DNA for the CDR3: TGTGCCTGGAGCCCAGGACATACCAATTCACCCCTCCACTTT. Its protein is CAWSPGHTNSPLHF.

A few counts support this clone. The gene calls are TRBV11-3 and TRBJ2-7; D tentatively reads TRBD1 or TRBD2 (7 bases each). This CDR3 spans 14 amino acids. Per germline, CDR1 SGHNT and CDR2 YENEEA. The V and J ends lost 2 bases and 4 bases respectively, with 12 bases between them. The chain's CDR3 is CASSLSGGEYEQYF. CDR3 DNA: TGTGCCAGCAGCTTATCAGGGGGGGAATACGAGCAGTACTTC.